This is a list of T cell receptor beta chains from one sample in a study of follicular helper T cells after annual influenza vaccination. The data were produced by immunoSEQ multiplex PCR, yet TCRdb's version contains in-frame clones alone and is incomplete. Of over 25,000 clones in the sample, 80% to 90% were seen once. Sequencing used CXCR5+ CD38- circulating T follicular helper cells from blood, obtained on the day of influenza vaccination. Receptor source: an adult who received the influenza vaccine. The CDR3 runs from the conserved cysteine through the conserved F or W. Fields, in order: clone size, D gene, J gene, V gene, CDR3 protein, CDR3 DNA. The D gene is left open where the match is weak. Only part of the rows carry a size: once, few, many, or a class if the clone is expanded.

NA | NA | TRBJ2-4 | TRBV2 | CASSVRGPQYF | TGTGCCAGCAGTGTCAGGGGACCGCAGTACTTC
NA | TRBD1 | TRBJ2-1 | TRBV5-6 | CASSRTGGNEQFF | TGTGCCAGCAGCCGGACAGGGGGCAATGAGCAGTTCTTC
NA | TRBD1 | TRBJ1-5 | TRBV7-9 | CASSLEPGTGHQPQHF | TGTGCCAGCAGCTTAGAACCGGGGACAGGGCATCAGCCCCAGCATTTT
NA | TRBD1 | TRBJ1-5 | TRBV28 | CASSPMTGEHQPQHF | TGTGCCAGCAGCCCGATGACAGGGGAACATCAGCCCCAGCATTTT
NA | NA | TRBJ2-7 | TRBV7-2 | CASSSSGTLSYEQYF | TGTGCCAGCAGCTCTTCCGGGACACTCTCCTACGAGCAGTACTTC
NA | NA | TRBJ2-5 | TRBV11-1 | CASSPTERRETQYF | TGTGCCAGCAGCCCGACGGAGAGGCGAGAGACCCAGTACTTC
NA | NA | TRBJ2-3 | TRBV18 | CASSNGINTDTQYF | TGTGCCAGCTCAAACGGGATTAACACAGATACGCAGTATTTT
NA | NA | TRBJ1-2 | TRBV30 | CAWSVPEFGGYTF | TGTGCCTGGAGTGTACCGGAGTTCGGTGGCTACACCTTC
NA | NA | TRBJ2-1 | TRBV11-2 | CASSFDNEQFF | TGTGCCAGCAGCTTCGACAATGAGCAGTTCTTC
few | NA | TRBJ2-7 | TRBV5-6 | CASSSTASVFYEQYF | TGTGCCAGCAGCTCGACAGCCTCGGTATTCTACGAGCAGTACTTC
NA | TRBD1 | TRBJ1-2 | TRBV30 | CAWSVNRDSAPHF | TGTGCCTGGAGTGTGAATCGGGACAGCGCACCTCACTTC
NA | NA | TRBJ2-3 | TRBV28 | CASSLSAHHFTQYF | TGTGCCAGCAGTTTATCTGCCCACCACTTTACGCAGTATTTT
few | TRBD1 | TRBJ1-2 | TRBV2 | CATREVWGQGAQGYTF | TGTGCCACCAGAGAAGTCTGGGGACAGGGGGCGCAAGGCTACACCTTC
NA | NA | TRBJ1-5 | TRBV6-6 | CASSMGGSNQPQHF | TGTGCCAGCAGTATGGGGGGGAGCAATCAGCCCCAGCATTTT
NA | NA | TRBJ1-5 | TRBV9 | CASSVGMGADQPQHF | TGTGCCAGCAGCGTAGGGATGGGGGCGGATCAGCCCCAGCATTTT
NA | NA | TRBJ2-6 | TRBV4-1 | CASSHYTSGANVLTF | TGCGCCAGCAGCCATTACACCTCTGGGGCCAACGTCCTGACTTTC
NA | TRBD1 | TRBJ1-1 | TRBV5-1 | CASSSTGDKNTEAFF | TGCGCCAGCAGCTCGACAGGGGATAAGAACACTGAAGCTTTCTTT
few | TRBD2 | TRBJ2-1 | TRBV7-9 | CAVERGEGYNEQFF | TGTGCCGTAGAACGGGGGGAAGGGTACAATGAGCAGTTCTTC
NA | TRBD1 | TRBJ2-5 | TRBV5-1 | CASSQGDIGVRETQYF | TGCGCCAGCAGCCAGGGGGATATTGGGGTGAGGGAGACCCAGTACTTC
NA | NA | TRBJ2-3 | TRBV2 | CASSPGTPYTQYF | TGTGCCAGCAGTCCAGGGACTCCGTATACGCAGTATTTT
NA | NA | TRBJ2-7 | TRBV27 | CASSLFGSGSYEQYF | TGTGCCAGCAGTTTATTTGGGAGCGGGTCCTACGAGCAGTACTTC
NA | NA | TRBJ2-7 | TRBV2 | CASSPPRQSSYEQYF | TGTGCCAGCAGTCCCCCGCGTCAAAGCTCCTACGAGCAGTACTTC
NA | NA | TRBJ2-1 | TRBV27 | CASRGLSSYNEQFF | TGTGCCAGCAGAGGACTCTCCTCCTACAATGAGCAGTTCTTC
NA | NA | TRBJ1-3 | TRBV30 | CASRVARNTIYF | TGTGCCTCCCGGGTCGCACGGAACACCATATATTTT
NA | TRBD2 | TRBJ2-1 | TRBV6-1 | CASSDTRWGSGRAEQFF | TGTGCCAGCAGTGACACTAGATGGGGTAGCGGGAGGGCTGAGCAGTTCTTC
NA | TRBD1 | TRBJ2-5 | TRBV5-1 | CASSLQGEETQYF | TGCGCCAGCAGCTTGCAGGGGGAAGAGACCCAGTACTTC
NA | TRBD1 | TRBJ2-7 | TRBV6-5 | CASWTGRSYEQYF | TGTGCCAGCTGGACAGGACGCTCCTACGAGCAGTACTTC
NA | NA | TRBJ1-2 | TRBV6-4 | CASSEELGGGYTF | TGTGCCAGCAGTGAGGAGTTAGGGGGAGGCTACACCTTC
NA | NA | TRBJ2-7 | TRBV5-1 | CASSLADRSYEQYF | TGCGCCAGCAGCTTGGCGGATCGGAGCTACGAGCAGTACTTC
NA | NA | TRBJ1-1 | TRBV19 | CASSPLPQSHPNTEAFF | TGTGCCAGTAGTCCCTTACCCCAGTCACACCCGAACACTGAAGCTTTCTTT
NA | NA | TRBJ2-3 | TRBV5-1 | CASSLDGREADTQYF | TGCGCCAGCAGCTTGGACGGCAGGGAAGCAGATACGCAGTATTTT
NA | TRBD2 | TRBJ2-1 | TRBV5-1 | CASSYLSLAGKGMSYNEQFF | TGCGCCAGCAGCTATCTTTCACTAGCGGGAAAGGGAATGTCCTACAATGAGCAGTTCTTC
NA | TRBD1 | TRBJ2-7 | TRBV10-3 | CAISAGQGMAYEQYF | TGTGCCATCAGTGCTGGACAGGGGATGGCCTACGAGCAGTACTTC
NA | TRBD1 | TRBJ2-7 | TRBV7-6 | CASSLERTGYEQYF | TGTGCCAGCAGCTTAGAACGGACAGGGTACGAGCAGTACTTC
NA | NA | TRBJ2-7 | TRBV9 | CASSVDGGSSYEQYF | TGTGCCAGCAGCGTAGATGGGGGCAGCTCCTACGAGCAGTACTTC
NA | TRBD2 | TRBJ2-1 | TRBV27 | CASSSQPRIAGVGNNEQFF | TGTGCCAGCAGTTCCCAACCCCGTATAGCGGGAGTGGGAAACAATGAGCAGTTCTTC
NA | TRBD1 | TRBJ1-6 | TRBV5-1 | CASSFDRGGRSPLHF | TGCGCCAGCAGCTTCGACAGGGGAGGTCGGTCACCCCTCCACTTT
NA | NA | TRBJ1-2 | TRBV5-1 | CASRFSGDNYGYTF | TGCGCCAGCAGGTTCTCGGGAGACAACTATGGCTACACCTTC
NA | TRBD2 | TRBJ2-7 | TRBV4-1 | CASSQRGGRYEQYF | TGCGCCAGCAGCCAGCGGGGGGGGCGCTACGAGCAGTACTTC
NA | NA | TRBJ1-1 | TRBV11-2 | CASSLTEMNTEAFF | TGTGCCAGCAGCTTAACAGAGATGAACACTGAAGCTTTCTTT
NA | TRBD2 | TRBJ2-7 | TRBV11-1 | CASSSQRLAVPYEQYF | TGTGCCAGCAGCTCTCAAAGACTAGCGGTACCCTACGAGCAGTACTTC
once | TRBD2 | TRBJ2-3 | TRBV18 | CASSPYLRSPSGGARHTDTQYF | TGTGCCAGCTCACCCTACCTAAGGAGTCCTAGCGGGGGGGCCCGCCACACAGATACGCAGTATTTT
once | TRBD1 | TRBJ1-2 | TRBV29-1 | CSVGLGTGVGYTF | TGCAGCGTTGGTCTGGGGACAGGGGTTGGCTACACCTTC